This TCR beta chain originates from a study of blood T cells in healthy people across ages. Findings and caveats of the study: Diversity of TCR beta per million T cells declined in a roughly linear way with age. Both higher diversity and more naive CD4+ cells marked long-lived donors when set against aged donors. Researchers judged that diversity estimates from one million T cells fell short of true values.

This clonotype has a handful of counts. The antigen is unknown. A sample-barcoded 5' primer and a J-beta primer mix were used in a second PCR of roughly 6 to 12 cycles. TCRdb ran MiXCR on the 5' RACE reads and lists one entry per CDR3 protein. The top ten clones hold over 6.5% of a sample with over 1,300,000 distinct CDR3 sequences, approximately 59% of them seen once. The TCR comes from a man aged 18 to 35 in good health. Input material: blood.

CDR3 loop: CASSDYRTSGANVLTF. The DNA of the CDR3 is TGCGCCAGCAGCGATTACAGGACCTCTGGGGCCAACGTCCTGACTTTC. This sequence joins TRBV5-1 and TRBJ2-6, with TRBD1 as a possible D gene (5 bases). CDR1 is SGHRS, CDR2 YFSETQ, per germline. The CDR3 runs 16 residues. Between the trimmed V and J ends, which lost 4 bases and 0 bases, there was a span of 11 bases.